Here is one T cell receptor (beta chain) with its context. This entry belongs to a study of blood T cell repertoires in COVID-19. Study summary: PBMCs, B-cell-depleted T cells, or T cells provided the cDNA or gDNA that made up the material.

Two negative PCRs, clearance, or symptom resolution characterized the recovered Cohort 3 donors. Germline-derived CDR1 and CDR2 are MNHEY and SMNVEV (reference sequence). The CDR3 totals 18 residues. V lost 5 bases to trimming and J lost 4 bases, with 21 bases between them. Libraries were prepared by immunoSEQ multiplex PCR; TCRdb keeps only in-frame clonotypes and omits some of them. The table shows fewer than 400,000 clones, with about nine tenths occurring only once. The V call is TRBV27, the J call TRBJ1-6, with D unresolved. The sequence was obtained from a man aged 25-40 years who had recovered from COVID-19. Sequenced material: PBMCs or T cells enriched from blood (not recorded which). This chain's CDR3 is CASSHLPDTDPYNSPLHF. CDR3 nucleotides: TGTGCCAGCAGTCACTTACCAGACACAGATCCTTATAATTCACCCCTCCACTTT.